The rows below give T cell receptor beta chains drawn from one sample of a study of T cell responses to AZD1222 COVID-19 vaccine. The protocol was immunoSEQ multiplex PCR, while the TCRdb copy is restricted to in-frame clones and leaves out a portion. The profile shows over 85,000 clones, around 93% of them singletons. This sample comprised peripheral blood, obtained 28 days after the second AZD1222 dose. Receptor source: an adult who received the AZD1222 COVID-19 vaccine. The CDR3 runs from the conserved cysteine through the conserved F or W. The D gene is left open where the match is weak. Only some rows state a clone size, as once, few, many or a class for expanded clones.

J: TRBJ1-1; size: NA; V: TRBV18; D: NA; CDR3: CASSATMGGAFF; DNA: TGTGCCAGCTCGGCAACAATGGGGGGAGCTTTCTTT
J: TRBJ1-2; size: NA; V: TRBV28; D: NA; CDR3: CASSLGGYGYTF; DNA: TGTGCCAGCAGTTTAGGGGGGTATGGCTACACCTTC
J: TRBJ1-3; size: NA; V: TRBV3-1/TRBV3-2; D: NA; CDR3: CASSFPSGSSGNTIYF; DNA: TGTGCCAGCAGCTTTCCCTCAGGGTCCTCTGGAAACACCATATATTTT
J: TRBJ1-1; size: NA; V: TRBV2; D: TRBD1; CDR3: CASRTTGRAFF; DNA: TGTGCCAGCAGGACGACAGGGCGGGCTTTCTTT
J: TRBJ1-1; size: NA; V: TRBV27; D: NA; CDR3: CASSSPGFDTEAFF; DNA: TGTGCCAGCAGTTCCCCAGGGTTCGACACTGAAGCTTTCTTT
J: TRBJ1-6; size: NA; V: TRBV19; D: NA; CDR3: CASRVPDNSPLHF; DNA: TGTGCCAGTAGGGTGCCGGATAATTCACCCCTCCACTTT
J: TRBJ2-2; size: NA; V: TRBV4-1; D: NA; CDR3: CASSQEIPLTSLTGELFF; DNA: TGCGCCAGCAGCCAAGAAATTCCCCTTACCAGCCTCACCGGGGAGCTGTTTTTT
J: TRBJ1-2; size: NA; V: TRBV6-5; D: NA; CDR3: CASRQANYGYTF; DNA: TGTGCCAGCAGACAGGCTAACTATGGCTACACCTTC
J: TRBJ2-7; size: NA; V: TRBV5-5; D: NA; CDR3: CASSWGSTTYEQYF; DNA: TGTGCCAGCAGCTGGGGCTCGACGACCTACGAGCAGTACTTC
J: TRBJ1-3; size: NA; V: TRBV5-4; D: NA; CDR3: CASSLPSGNTIYF; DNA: TGTGCCAGCAGCTTGCCGTCTGGAAACACCATATATTTT
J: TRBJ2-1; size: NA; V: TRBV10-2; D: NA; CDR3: CASSESWAEKYNEQFF; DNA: TGCGCCAGCAGTGAGTCGTGGGCAGAAAAATACAATGAGCAGTTCTTC
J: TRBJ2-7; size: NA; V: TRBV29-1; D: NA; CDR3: CSVEAQEPAAEQYF; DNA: TGCAGCGTTGAAGCCCAAGAACCAGCTGCCGAGCAGTACTTC
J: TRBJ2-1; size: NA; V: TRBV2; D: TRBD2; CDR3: CASKSGGQFF; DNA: TGTGCCAGTAAAAGCGGGGGGCAGTTCTTC
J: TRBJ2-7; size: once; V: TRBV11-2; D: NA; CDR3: CASSLPFGEQYF; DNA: TGTGCCAGCAGCTTGCCCTTTGGCGAGCAGTACTTC
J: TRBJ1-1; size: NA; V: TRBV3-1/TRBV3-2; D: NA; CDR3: CASSQVMGNEAFF; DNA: TGTGCCAGCAGCCAAGTGATGGGGAATGAAGCTTTCTTT
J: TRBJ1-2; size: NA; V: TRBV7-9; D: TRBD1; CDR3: CASSSEGGDYYGYTF; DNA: TGTGCCAGCAGCTCCGAAGGGGGCGACTACTATGGCTACACCTTC
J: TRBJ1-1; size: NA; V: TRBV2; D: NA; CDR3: CASQWANTEAFF; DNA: TGTGCCAGCCAATGGGCGAACACTGAAGCTTTCTTT
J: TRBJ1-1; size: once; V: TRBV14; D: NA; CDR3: CASSQRKNIPNTEAFF; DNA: TGTGCCAGCAGCCAACGAAAAAACATCCCGAACACTGAAGCTTTCTTT
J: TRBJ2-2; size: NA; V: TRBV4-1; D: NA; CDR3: CASSHSVRGTNTGELFF; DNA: TGCGCCAGCAGCCATAGCGTGCGCGGGACTAACACCGGGGAGCTGTTTTTT
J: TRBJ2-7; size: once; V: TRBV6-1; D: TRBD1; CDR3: CASSEVGTGAYEQYF; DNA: TGTGCCAGCAGTGAAGTTGGGACAGGGGCCTACGAGCAGTACTTC
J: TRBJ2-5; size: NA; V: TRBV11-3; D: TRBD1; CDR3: CASSAAKGQAQETQYF; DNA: TGTGCCAGCAGCGCCGCCAAAGGACAGGCCCAAGAGACCCAGTACTTC
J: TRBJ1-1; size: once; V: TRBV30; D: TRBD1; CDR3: CAWGTGEGEAFF; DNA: TGTGCCTGGGGAACAGGGGAGGGTGAAGCTTTCTTT
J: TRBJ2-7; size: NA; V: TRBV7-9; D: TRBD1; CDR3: CASSQIQGAKGYEQYF; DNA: TGTGCCAGCAGCCAGATACAGGGGGCTAAAGGATACGAGCAGTACTTC
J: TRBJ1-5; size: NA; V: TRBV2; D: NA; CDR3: CASSNRDSNQPQHF; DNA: TGTGCCAGCTCAAACAGGGATAGCAATCAGCCCCAGCATTTT
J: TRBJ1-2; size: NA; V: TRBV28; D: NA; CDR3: CASSLSSGNYGYTF; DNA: TGTGCCAGCAGTTTATCTTCGGGAAACTATGGCTACACCTTC
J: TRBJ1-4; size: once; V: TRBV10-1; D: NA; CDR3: CASSERTVEKLFF; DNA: TGCGCCAGCAGTGAGCGGACAGTGGAAAAACTGTTTTTT
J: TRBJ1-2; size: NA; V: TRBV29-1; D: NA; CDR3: CSVEDPLGTLYGYTF; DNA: TGCAGCGTTGAAGATCCGCTCGGGACCCTCTATGGCTACACCTTC
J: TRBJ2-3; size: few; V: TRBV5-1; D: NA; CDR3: CASSPGHRSTDTQYF; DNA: TGCGCCAGCAGCCCGGGACATCGTAGCACAGATACGCAGTATTTT
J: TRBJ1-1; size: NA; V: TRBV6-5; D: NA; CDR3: CASIGGRVTEAFF; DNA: TGTGCCAGCATAGGGGGTCGTGTTACTGAAGCTTTCTTT
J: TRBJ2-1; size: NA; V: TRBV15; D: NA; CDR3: CATSTRSSYNEQFF; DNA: TGTGCCACCAGCACCCGAAGCTCCTACAATGAGCAGTTCTTC
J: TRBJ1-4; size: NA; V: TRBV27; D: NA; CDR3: CASSLIWATNEKLFF; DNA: TGTGCCAGCAGTCTTATTTGGGCAACTAATGAAAAACTGTTTTTT
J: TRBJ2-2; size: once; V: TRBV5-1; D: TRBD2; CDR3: CASSWGLVVAGELFF; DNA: TGCGCCAGCAGCTGGGGACTAGTCGTCGCCGGGGAGCTGTTTTTT
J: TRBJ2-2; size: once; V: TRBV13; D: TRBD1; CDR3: CASSLGQGTYTGELFF; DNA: TGTGCCAGCAGCTTAGGACAGGGGACCTACACCGGGGAGCTGTTTTTT
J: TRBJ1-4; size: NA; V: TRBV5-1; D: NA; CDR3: CASSGGRGVAEKLFF; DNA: TGCGCCAGCAGCGGGGGACGCGGGGTGGCTGAAAAACTGTTTTTT
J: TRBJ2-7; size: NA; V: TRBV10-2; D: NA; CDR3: CASSEFRVGSYEQYF; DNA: TGCGCCAGCAGTGAGTTCCGGGTTGGCTCCTACGAGCAGTACTTC
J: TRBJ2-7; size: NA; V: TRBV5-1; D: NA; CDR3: CASSLAGGYGIFRDEQYF; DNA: TGCGCCAGCAGCTTGGCCGGAGGGTACGGTATTTTTCGGGACGAGCAGTACTTC
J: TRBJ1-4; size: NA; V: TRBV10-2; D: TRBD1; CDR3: CASTGGFEKLFF; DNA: TGCGCCAGTACAGGGGGTTTTGAAAAACTGTTTTTT
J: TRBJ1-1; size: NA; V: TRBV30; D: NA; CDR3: CAWSVSGLNTEAFF; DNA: TGTGCCTGGAGTGTGTCGGGGCTGAACACTGAAGCTTTCTTT
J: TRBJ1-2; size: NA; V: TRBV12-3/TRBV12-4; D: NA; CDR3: CASSLSRLQGYTF; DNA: TGTGCCAGCTCTCTATCACGCCTGCAGGGCTACACCTTC
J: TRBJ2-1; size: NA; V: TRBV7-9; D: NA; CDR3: CASSLGQDNEQFF; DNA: TGTGCCAGCAGCTTAGGTCAGGACAATGAGCAGTTCTTC
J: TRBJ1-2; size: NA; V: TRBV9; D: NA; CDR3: CASSVGRMNYGYTF; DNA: TGTGCCAGCAGCGTAGGACGGATGAACTATGGCTACACCTTC
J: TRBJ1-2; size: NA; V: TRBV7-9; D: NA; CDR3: CASSPAAAPYGYTF; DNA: TGTGCCAGCAGCCCCGCGGCAGCTCCCTATGGCTACACCTTC
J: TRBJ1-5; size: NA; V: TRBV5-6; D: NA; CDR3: CASSPSSRAFQPQHF; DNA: TGTGCCAGCAGCCCCTCCTCCAGGGCCTTTCAGCCCCAGCATTTT
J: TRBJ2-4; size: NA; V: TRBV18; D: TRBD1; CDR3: CASSPGRQGENIQYF; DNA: TGTGCCAGCTCACCCGGAAGACAGGGGGAAAACATTCAGTACTTC
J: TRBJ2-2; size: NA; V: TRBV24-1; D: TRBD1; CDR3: CATSGITGGANTGELFF; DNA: TGTGCCACCAGTGGTATAACAGGGGGCGCGAACACCGGGGAGCTGTTTTTT
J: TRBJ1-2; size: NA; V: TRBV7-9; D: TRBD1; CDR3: CASSLAHGQEDTF; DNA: TGTGCCAGCAGCTTAGCCCATGGACAGGAAGACACCTTC
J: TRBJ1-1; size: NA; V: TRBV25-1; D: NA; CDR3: CASSGAADSHTEAFF; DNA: TGTGCCAGCAGTGGGGCCGCGGACAGCCACACTGAAGCTTTCTTT
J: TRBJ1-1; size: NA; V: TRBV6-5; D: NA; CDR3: CASSYGQNTEAFF; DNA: TGTGCCAGCAGTTACGGGCAGAACACTGAAGCTTTCTTT
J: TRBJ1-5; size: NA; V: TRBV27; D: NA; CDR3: CASRPQGSQPQHF; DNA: TGTGCCAGCAGGCCACAGGGATCCCAGCCCCAGCATTTT
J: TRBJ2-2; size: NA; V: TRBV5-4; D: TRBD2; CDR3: CASSLGSGGAFTGELFF; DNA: TGTGCCAGCAGCTTGGGGAGCGGGGGGGCCTTCACCGGGGAGCTGTTTTTT
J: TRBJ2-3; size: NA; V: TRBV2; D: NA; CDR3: CASSEGSGTDTQYF; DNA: TGTGCCAGCTCTGAGGGCTCCGGCACAGATACGCAGTATTTT
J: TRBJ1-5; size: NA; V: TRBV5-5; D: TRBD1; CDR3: CASSMAGGGQPQHF; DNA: TGTGCCAGCAGCATGGCAGGGGGCGGTCAGCCCCAGCATTTT